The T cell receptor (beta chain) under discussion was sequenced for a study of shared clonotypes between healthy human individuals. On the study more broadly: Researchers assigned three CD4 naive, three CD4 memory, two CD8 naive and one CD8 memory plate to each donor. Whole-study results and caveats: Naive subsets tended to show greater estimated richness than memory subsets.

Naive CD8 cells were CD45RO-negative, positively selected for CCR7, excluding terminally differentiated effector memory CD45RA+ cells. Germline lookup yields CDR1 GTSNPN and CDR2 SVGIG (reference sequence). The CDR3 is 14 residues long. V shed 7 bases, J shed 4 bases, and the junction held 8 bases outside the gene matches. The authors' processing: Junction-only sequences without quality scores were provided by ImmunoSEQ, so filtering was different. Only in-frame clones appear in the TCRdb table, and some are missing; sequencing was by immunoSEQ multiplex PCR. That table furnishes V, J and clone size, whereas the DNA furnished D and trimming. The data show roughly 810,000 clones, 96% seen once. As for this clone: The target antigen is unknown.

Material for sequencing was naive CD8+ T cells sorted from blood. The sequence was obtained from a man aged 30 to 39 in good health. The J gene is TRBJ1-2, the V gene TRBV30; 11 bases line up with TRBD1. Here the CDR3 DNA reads TGTGCCTACTCAACCGGGACAGGGGGCTATGGCTACACCTTC. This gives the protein CAYSTGTGGYGYTF.